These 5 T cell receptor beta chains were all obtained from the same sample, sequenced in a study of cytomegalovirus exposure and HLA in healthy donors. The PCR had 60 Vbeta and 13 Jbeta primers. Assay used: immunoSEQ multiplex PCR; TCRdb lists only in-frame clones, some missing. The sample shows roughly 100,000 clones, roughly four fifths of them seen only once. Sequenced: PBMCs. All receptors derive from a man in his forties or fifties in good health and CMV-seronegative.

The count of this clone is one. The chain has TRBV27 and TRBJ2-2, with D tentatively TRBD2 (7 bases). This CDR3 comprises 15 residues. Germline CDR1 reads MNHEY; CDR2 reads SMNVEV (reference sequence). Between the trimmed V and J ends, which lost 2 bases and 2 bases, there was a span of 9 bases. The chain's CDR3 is CASSLRGANTGELFF. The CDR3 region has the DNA TGTGCCAGCAGTTTACGGGGGGCTAACACCGGGGAGCTGTTTTTT.

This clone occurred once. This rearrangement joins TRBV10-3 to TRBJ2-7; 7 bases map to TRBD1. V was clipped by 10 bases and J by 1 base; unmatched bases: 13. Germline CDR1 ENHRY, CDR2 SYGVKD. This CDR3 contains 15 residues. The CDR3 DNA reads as TGTGCCACCAGAGCCAGCAGGGACAGTTCCTACGAGCAGTACTTC. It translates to CATRASRDSSYEQYF.

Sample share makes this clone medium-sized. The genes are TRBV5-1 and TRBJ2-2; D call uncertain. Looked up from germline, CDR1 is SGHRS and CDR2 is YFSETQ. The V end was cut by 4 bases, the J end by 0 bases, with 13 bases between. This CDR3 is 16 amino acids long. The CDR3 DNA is TGCGCCAGCAGCCCCTCAGGCTTTTCGAACACCGGGGAGCTGTTTTTT. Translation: CASSPSGFSNTGELFF.

CDR3 nucleotides: TGTGCCAGCAGCCAATCCCAGCGGGGGGTCGGTGAGCAGTTCTTC. It yields the protein CASSQSQRGVGEQFF. This chain connects TRBV6-4 to TRBJ2-1, with 9 bases matching TRBD2. The CDR3 has 15 amino acids. The V gene's germline CDR1 is MRHNA and CDR2 SNTAGT. V was clipped by 6 bases and J by 9 bases; unmatched bases: 12.

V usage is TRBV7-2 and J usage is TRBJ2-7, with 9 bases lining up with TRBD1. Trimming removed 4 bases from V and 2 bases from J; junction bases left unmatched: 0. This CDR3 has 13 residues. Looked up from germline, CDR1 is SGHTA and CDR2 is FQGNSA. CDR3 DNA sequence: TGTGCCAGCAGCTGGGACAGGGCCTACGAGCAGTACTTC. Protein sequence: CASSWDRAYEQYF. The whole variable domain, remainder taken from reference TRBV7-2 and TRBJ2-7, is GAGVSQSPSNKVTEKGKDVELRCDPISGHTALYWYRQSLGQGLEFLIYFQGNSAPDKSGLPSDRFSAERTGGSVSTLTIQRTQQEDSAVYLCASSWDRAYEQYFGPGTRLTVT.